This entry is about one T cell receptor beta chain. A read error may produce the germline difference seen at one junction end. TCR beta VDJ and CDR3 profiling used genomic DNA as template. Each CDR3 protein is one row after TCRdb ran MiXCR on the reads. The sample holds roughly 61,000 distinct CDR3 sequences, less than 65% seen once. The CDR3 is 15 amino acids. The data derive from a study of CD8+CD57+ T cells in acquired aplastic anemia. Sequenced input: sorted CD4+, CD8+, or CD8+CD57+ T cells (not recorded which) from PBMCs. This chain joins TRBV12-3 or TRBV12-4 and TRBJ2-7, with 10 bases fitting TRBD2. This TCR derives from a human donor in good health, serving as a control. CDR3 in amino acids: CASSRTSGRDYDQYF. DNA of the CDR3: TGTGCCAGCAGTCGGACCAGCGGGAGGGACTACGATCAGTACTTC.